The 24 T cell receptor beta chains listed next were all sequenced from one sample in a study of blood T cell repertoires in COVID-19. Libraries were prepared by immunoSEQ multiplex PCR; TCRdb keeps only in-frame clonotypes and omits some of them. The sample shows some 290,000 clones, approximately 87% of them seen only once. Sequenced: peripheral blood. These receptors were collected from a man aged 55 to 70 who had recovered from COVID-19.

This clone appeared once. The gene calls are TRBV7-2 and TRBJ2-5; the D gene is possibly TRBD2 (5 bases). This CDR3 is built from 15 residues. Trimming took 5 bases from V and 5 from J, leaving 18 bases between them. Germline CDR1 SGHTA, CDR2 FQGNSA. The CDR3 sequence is CASSPPGRRGETQYF. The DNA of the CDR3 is TGTGCCAGCAGCCCGCCCGGGCGGAGAGGGGAGACCCAGTACTTC.

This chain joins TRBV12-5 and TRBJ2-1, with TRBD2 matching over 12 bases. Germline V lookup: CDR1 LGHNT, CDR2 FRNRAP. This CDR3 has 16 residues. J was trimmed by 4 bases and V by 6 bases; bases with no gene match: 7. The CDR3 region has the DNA TGTGCTAGTGGCAAGCCGGGACTAGCGGGTTACAATGAGCAGTTCTTC. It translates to CASGKPGLAGYNEQFF.

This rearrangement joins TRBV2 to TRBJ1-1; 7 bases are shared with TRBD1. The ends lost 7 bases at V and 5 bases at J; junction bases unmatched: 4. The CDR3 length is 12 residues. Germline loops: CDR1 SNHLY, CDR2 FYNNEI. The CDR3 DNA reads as TGTGCCAGCATAAGGGACAGAACTGAAGCTTTCTTT. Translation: CASIRDRTEAFF.

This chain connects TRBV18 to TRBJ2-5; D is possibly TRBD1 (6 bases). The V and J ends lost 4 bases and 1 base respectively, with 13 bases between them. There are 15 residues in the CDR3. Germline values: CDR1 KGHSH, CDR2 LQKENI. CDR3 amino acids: CASSLPGQLQETQYF. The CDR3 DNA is TGTGCCAGCTCACTGCCGGGACAACTCCAAGAGACCCAGTACTTC.

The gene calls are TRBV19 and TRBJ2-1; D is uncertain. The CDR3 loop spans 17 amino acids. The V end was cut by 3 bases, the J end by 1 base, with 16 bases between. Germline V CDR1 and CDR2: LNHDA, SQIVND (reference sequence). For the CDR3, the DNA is TGTGCCAGTAGTATGCCCCTACCTCTTACTTCCTACAATGAGCAGTTCTTC. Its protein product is CASSMPLPLTSYNEQFF.

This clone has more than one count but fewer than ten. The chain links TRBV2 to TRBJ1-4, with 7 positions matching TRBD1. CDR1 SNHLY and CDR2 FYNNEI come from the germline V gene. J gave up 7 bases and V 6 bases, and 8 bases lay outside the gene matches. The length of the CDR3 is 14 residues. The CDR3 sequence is CASSNNRGGEKLFF. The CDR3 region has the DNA TGTGCCAGCAGCAATAACAGGGGTGGTGAAAAACTGTTTTTT. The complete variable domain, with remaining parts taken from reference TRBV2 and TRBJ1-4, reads EPEVTQTPSHQVTQMGQEVILRCVPISNHLYFYWYRQILGQKVEFLVSFYNNEISEKSEIFDDQFSVERPDGSNFTLKIRSTKLEDSAMYFCASSNNRGGEKLFFGSGTQLSVL.

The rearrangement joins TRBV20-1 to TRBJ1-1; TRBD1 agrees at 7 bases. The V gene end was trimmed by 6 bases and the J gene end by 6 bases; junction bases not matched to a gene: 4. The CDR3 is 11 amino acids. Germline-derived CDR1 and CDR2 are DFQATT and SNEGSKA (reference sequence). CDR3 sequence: CSAQGEAEAFF. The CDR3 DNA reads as TGCAGTGCCCAGGGGGAGGCTGAAGCTTTCTTT.

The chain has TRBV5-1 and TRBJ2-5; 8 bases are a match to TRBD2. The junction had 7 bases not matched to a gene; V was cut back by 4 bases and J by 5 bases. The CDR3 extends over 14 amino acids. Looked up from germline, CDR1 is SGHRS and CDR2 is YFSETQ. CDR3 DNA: TGCGCCAGCAGCCGTAGCGGGGACGGGGAGACCCAGTACTTC. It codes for CASSRSGDGETQYF.

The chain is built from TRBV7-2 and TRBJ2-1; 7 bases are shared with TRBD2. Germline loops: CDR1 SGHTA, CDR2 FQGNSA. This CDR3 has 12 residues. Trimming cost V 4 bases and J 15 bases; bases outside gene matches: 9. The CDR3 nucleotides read TGTGCCAGCAGCTCTCCGGGGGGTCGCCCGTTCTTC. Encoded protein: CASSSPGGRPFF.

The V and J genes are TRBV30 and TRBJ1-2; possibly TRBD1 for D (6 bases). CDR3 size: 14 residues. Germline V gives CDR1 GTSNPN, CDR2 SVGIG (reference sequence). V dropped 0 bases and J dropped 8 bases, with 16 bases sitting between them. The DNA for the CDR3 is TGTGCCTGGAGTGTACTACAGGGAAGTGGCGGCTACACCTTC. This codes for CAWSVLQGSGGYTF.

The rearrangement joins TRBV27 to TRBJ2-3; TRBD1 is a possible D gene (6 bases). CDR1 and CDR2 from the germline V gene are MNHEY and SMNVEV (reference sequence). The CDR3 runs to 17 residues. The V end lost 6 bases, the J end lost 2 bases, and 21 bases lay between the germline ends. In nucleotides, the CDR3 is TGTGCCAGCAGCCAACCAGGGGTGAGGGTCCTCACAGATACGCAGTATTTT. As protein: CASSQPGVRVLTDTQYF.

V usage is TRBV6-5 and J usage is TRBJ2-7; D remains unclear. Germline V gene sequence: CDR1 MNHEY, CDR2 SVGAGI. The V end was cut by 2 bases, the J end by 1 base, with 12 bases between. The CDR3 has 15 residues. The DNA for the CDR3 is TGTGCCAGCAGTTACGGGTCCGGCGGATCCTACGAGCAGTACTTC. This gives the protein CASSYGSGGSYEQYF.

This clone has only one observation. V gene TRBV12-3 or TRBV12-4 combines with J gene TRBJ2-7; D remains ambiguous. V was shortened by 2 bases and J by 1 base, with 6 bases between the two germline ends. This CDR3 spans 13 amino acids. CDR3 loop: CASSLYASYEQYF. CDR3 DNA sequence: TGTGCCAGCAGTTTATACGCGTCCTACGAGCAGTACTTC.

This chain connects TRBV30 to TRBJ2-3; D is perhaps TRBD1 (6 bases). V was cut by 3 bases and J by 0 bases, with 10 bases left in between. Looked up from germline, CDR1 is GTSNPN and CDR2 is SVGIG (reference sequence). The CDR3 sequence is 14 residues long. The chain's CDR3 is CAWSSGVSTDTQYF. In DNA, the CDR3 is TGTGCCTGGAGCTCAGGGGTGAGCACAGATACGCAGTATTTT.

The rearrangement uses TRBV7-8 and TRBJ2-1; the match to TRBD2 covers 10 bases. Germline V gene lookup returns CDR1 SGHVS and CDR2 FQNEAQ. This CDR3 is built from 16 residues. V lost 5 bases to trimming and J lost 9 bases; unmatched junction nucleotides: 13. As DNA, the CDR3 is TGTGCCAGCAGCGCCTTAACTAGCGGGGCTTCGGGTGAGCAGTTCTTC. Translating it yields CASSALTSGASGEQFF.

CDR3 in amino acids: CATRTGGNYGYTF. CDR3 bases: TGTGCCACCAGGACAGGGGGCAATTATGGCTACACCTTC. This chain uses TRBV28 with TRBJ1-2, with 11 bases that match TRBD1. The CDR3 sequence is 13 residues long. CDR1 and CDR2 from the germline V gene are MDHEN and SYDVKM. The V gene end was trimmed by 10 bases and the J gene end by 5 bases; junction bases not matched to a gene: 6.

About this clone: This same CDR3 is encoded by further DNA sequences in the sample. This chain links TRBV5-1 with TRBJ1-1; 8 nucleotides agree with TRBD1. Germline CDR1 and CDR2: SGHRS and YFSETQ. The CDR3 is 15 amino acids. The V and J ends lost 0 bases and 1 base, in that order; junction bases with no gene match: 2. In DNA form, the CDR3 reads TGCGCCAGCAGCTTGGATGGACAGGGGAACACTGAAGCTTTCTTT. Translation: CASSLDGQGNTEAFF. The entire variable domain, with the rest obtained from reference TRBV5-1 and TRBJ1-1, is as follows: KAGVTQTPRYLIKTRGQQVTLSCSPISGHRSVSWYQQTPGQGLQFLFEYFSETQRNKGNFPGRFSGRQFSNSRSEMNVSTLELGDSALYLCASSLDGQGNTEAFFGQGTRLTVV.

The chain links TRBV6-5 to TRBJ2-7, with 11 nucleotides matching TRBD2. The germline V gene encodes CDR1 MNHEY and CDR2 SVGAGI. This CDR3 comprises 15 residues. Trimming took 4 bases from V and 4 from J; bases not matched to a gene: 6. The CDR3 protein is CASSSSSGGLYEQYF. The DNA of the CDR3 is TGTGCCAGCAGTTCCTCTAGCGGGGGGCTGTACGAGCAGTACTTC.

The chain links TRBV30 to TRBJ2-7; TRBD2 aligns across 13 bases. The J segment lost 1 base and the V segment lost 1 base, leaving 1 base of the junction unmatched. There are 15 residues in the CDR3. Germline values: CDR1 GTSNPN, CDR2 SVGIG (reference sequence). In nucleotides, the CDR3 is TGTGCCTGGAGTGGGACTAGCGGGAGTTCCTACGAGCAGTACTTC. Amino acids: CAWSGTSGSSYEQYF.

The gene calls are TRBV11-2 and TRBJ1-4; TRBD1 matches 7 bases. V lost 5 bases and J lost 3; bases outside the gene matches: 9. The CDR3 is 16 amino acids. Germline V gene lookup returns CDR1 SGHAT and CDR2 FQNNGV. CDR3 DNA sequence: TGTGCCAGCAGCGCGAACAACAGGGGTCCTAATGAAAAACTGTTTTTT. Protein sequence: CASSANNRGPNEKLFF.

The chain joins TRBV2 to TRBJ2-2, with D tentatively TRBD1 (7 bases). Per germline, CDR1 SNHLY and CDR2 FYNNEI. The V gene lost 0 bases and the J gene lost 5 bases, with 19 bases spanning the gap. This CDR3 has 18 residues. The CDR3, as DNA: TGTGCCAGCAGTGAAGCTTCGACAGGGTACGGGGGAACCGGGGAGCTGTTTTTT. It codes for CASSEASTGYGGTGELFF. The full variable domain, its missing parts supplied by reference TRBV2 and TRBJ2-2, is EPEVTQTPSHQVTQMGQEVILRCVPISNHLYFYWYRQILGQKVEFLVSFYNNEISEKSEIFDDQFSVERPDGSNFTLKIRSTKLEDSAMYFCASSEASTGYGGTGELFFGEGSRLTVL.

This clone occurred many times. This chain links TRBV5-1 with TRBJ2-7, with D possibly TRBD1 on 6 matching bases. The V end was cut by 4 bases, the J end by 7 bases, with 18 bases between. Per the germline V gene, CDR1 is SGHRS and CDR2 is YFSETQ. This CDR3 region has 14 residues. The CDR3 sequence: CASSPTVQGREQYF. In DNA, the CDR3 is TGCGCCAGCAGCCCCACCGTACAGGGTCGGGAGCAGTACTTC. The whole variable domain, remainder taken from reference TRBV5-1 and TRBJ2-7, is KAGVTQTPRYLIKTRGQQVTLSCSPISGHRSVSWYQQTPGQGLQFLFEYFSETQRNKGNFPGRFSGRQFSNSRSEMNVSTLELGDSALYLCASSPTVQGREQYFGPGTRLTVT.

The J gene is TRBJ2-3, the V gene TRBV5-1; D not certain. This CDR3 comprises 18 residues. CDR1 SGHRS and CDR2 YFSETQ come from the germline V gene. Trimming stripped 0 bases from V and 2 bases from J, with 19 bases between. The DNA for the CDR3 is TGCGCCAGCAGCTTGGAGAGGCCGGGTTTGGCGTACACAGATACGCAGTATTTT. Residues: CASSLERPGLAYTDTQYF.

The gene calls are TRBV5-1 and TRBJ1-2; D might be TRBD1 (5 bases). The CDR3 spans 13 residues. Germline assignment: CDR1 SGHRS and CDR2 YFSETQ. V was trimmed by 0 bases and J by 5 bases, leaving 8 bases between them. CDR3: CASSLAGTYGYTF. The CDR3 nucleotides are TGCGCCAGCAGCTTGGCCGGGACTTATGGCTACACCTTC.